This paragraph reports one T cell receptor beta chain. The antigen remains undetermined. This sample is drawn from a study of T cell responses to AZD1222 COVID-19 vaccine. Whole-study context: Second-dose schedules of about 4 or about 12 weeks were combined.

CDR1 and CDR2 (germline): MDHEN, SYDVKM. Trimming left V 5 bases short and J 4 bases short, with 11 bases between. The CDR3 sequence is 14 residues long. The table came from immunoSEQ multiplex PCR; TCRdb's copy has only in-frame clones and leaves some out. The sample carries 100,000 to 150,000 clones, 92% recorded once. General observations from the study: All repertoire sampling was performed exclusively after the peak T cell response. Baseline antibody screening turned up just a handful of seropositive AZD1222 recipients.

The gene calls are TRBV28 and TRBJ1-4; D ambiguous. The material was peripheral blood, obtained on day 0 of AZD1222 vaccination. The receptor was derived from an adult in good health. As DNA, the CDR3 is TGTGCCAGCAGTACTGGGAGCCATAATGAAAAACTGTTTTTT. Encoded protein: CASSTGSHNEKLFF.